This T cell receptor (beta chain) was found in a study of blood T cells in healthy people across ages. The study's findings and limits: Among T cells, TCR beta diversity per million cells dropped roughly linearly as age rose.

Using a J-beta primer mix together with a sample-barcoded 5' primer, a second PCR was run for roughly 7 to 12 cycles. TCRdb recomputed calls from the 5' RACE reads with MiXCR, one row per CDR3 protein. The sample records about 1.4 million distinct CDR3 sequences, approximately 63% being singletons. Extracted total RNA amounted to at least 5 micrograms for each sample. The CDR3 is 17 amino acids. Trimming removed 5 bases from V and 1 base from J, with 20 bases in between. As for this clonotype: Its antigen is undetermined.

Sequenced input: blood. The chain couples TRBV12-3 or TRBV12-4 to TRBJ2-5; possibly TRBD1 for D (6 bases). The receptor was isolated from a man aged 18 to 30 in good health. CDR3 sequence reads: CASSPQGLRGTQETQYF. The CDR3 nucleotides read TGTGCCAGCAGTCCTCAGGGGTTGAGGGGGACCCAAGAGACCCAGTACTTC.